The 3 T cell receptor beta chains below were found in one sample sequenced in a study of blood T cells in healthy people across ages. Together with a sample-barcoded 5' primer, a J-beta primer mix was included in a second PCR lasting about 7 to 11 cycles. TCRdb itself ran the 5' RACE reads through MiXCR, one entry per CDR3 protein. The sample yields a few hundred thousand distinct CDR3 sequences, 25% to 30% seen once. Sequenced: blood. The receptors here all came from a woman in her 70s in good health.

This chain links TRBV5-1 with TRBJ2-7; D is possibly TRBD1 or TRBD2 (6 bases each). The germline CDR1 and CDR2 sequences are SGHRS and YFSETQ. The CDR3 has 14 residues. V was cut by 4 bases and J by 3 bases, with 14 bases left in between. The CDR3 DNA reads as TGCGCCAGCAGCCCCGGGGGCAGGATCTACGAGCAGTACTTC. Its translation: CASSPGGRIYEQYF.

Concerning this clonotype: One end of the junction does not line up with germline, which may come from a read error. The chain joins TRBV7-2 to TRBJ2-3; D is ambiguous. Germline V gene lookup returns CDR1 SGHTA and CDR2 FQGNSA. The CDR3 spans 15 residues. This CDR3 reads CANSHPPGRADTQYF. CDR3 DNA: TGTGCCAACAGCCACCCTCCCGGGCGCGCAGATACGCAGTATTTT.

This clonotype was detected a few times. The V call is TRBV9, the J call TRBJ2-5; D unresolved. The J call may be faulty, since TRBJ2-7 better matches the DNA end. The CDR3 spans 13 residues. Germline V lookup: CDR1 SGDLS, CDR2 YYNGEE. CDR3 amino acids: CASSVEASYEQYF. The CDR3 DNA sequence: TGTGCCAGCAGCGTAGAGGCATCCTACGAGCAGTACTTC.